These T cell receptor beta chains were read from a single sample in a study of metastatic and nonmetastatic thyroid tumors. TCRdb re-called the PCR reads with MiXCR. This table holds 3,000 to 3,500 clones, approximately 40% found once. Material: adjacent normal tissue. Every receptor here comes from a female donor with papillary thyroid cancer or a benign thyroid nodule (not recorded which). Some clones in this sample may be carry-over from other donors' samples. Each CDR3 is given with its conserved first and last residue. Fields, in order: clone size, J gene, V gene, D gene, CDR3 protein, CDR3 DNA. D genes are given only for firm matches. Part of the rows lack a size; the others show once, few, many or a class for expanded clones.

. TRBJ1-2 TRBV7-2 . CASSLGGEQVAGYTF TGTGCCAGCAGCTTAGGAGGGGAGCAGGTAGCTGGCTACACCTTC
once TRBJ2-6 TRBV7-8 . CASSLGGISGANVLTF TGTGCCAGCAGCTTGGGGGGTATCTCTGGGGCCAACGTCCTGACTTTC
few TRBJ1-3 TRBV28 . CASRKGFSGNTIYF TGTGCCAGCCGGAAGGGGTTCTCTGGAAACACCATATATTTT
once TRBJ2-2 TRBV30 TRBD1 CAWSVRDRATGELFF TGTGCCTGGAGTGTACGGGACAGGGCCACCGGGGAGCTGTTTTTT
. TRBJ2-7 TRBV6-1 . CASGPRNRLYEQYF TGTGCCAGCGGCCCCAGGAACCGGTTATACGAGCAGTACTTC
. TRBJ2-5 TRBV11-2 . CASSLDTETQYF TGTGCCAGCAGCTTAGATACGGAGACCCAGTACTTC
. TRBJ2-2 TRBV11-2 TRBD2 CASSPFRGGRNTGELFF TGTGCCAGCAGCCCCTTTCGGGGGGGCAGGAACACCGGGGAGCTGTTTTTT
. TRBJ1-3 TRBV28 . CASASPGGSSGNTIYF TGTGCCAGCGCCTCGCCCGGGGGTAGCTCTGGAAACACCATATATTTT
. TRBJ2-3 TRBV11-2 . CASSPGEGRVGDSYTQYF TGTGCCAGCAGCCCCGGCGAGGGGCGTGTGGGCGATTCATATACGCAGTATTTT
. TRBJ1-2 TRBV20-1 TRBD1 CSAPLRQGADGYTF TGCAGTGCCCCGTTAAGGCAGGGGGCTGATGGCTACACCTTC
large TRBJ1-2 TRBV6-1 . CASDQRRNGYTF TGTGCCAGCGACCAGAGGCGCAATGGCTACACCTTC
. TRBJ2-7 TRBV9 TRBD2 CASSTQAGTYEQYF TGTGCCAGCAGCACCCAAGCGGGGACCTACGAGCAGTACTTC
. TRBJ1-2 TRBV28 . CASSAPRVGSNYGYTF TGTGCCAGCAGTGCGCCGCGGGTCGGATCTAACTATGGCTACACCTTC
few TRBJ2-3 TRBV7-8 TRBD2 CASSLGDYDTDTQYF TGTGCCAGCAGCTTAGGGGACTACGACACAGATACGCAGTATTTT
. TRBJ1-1 TRBV5-1 . CASSLLGDTEAFF TGCGCCAGCAGCTTGTTGGGGGACACTGAAGCTTTCTTT
. TRBJ2-5 TRBV6-1 . CASRQDIRGETQYF TGTGCCAGCAGACAGGACATAAGAGGGGAGACCCAGTACTTC
. TRBJ2-3 TRBV11-3 TRBD1 CASSLGTVSDTQYF TGTGCCAGCAGCCTCGGGACAGTTTCCGATACGCAGTATTTT
. TRBJ2-7 TRBV7-9 . CASSPSRESYEQYF TGTGCCAGCAGCCCCTCAAGGGAATCCTACGAGCAGTACTTC